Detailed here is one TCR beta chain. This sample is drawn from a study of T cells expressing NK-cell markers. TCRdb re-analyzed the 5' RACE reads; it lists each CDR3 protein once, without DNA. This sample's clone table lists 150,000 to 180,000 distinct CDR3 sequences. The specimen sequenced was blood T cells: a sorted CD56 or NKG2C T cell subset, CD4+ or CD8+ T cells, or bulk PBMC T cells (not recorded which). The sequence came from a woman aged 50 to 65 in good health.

The CDR3 region is CASSSGLHEQFF. The gene calls are TRBV5-1 and TRBJ2-1; TCRdb's D gene call, TRBD1, goes unchecked for lack of DNA. Germline CDR1 is SGHRS and CDR2 is YFSETQ. This CDR3 spans 12 amino acids.